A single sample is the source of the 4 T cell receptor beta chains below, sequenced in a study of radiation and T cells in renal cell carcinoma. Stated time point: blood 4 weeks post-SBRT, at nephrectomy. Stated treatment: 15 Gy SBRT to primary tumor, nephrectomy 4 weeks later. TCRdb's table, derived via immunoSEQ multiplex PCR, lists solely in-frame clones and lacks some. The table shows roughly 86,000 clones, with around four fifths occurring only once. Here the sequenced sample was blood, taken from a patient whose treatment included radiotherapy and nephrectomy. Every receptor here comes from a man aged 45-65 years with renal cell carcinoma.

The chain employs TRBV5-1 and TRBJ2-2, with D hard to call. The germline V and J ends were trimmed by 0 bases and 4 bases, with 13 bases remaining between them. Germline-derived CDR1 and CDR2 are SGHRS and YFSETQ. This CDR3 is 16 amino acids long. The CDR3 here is CASSLAWLARTGELFF. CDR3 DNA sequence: TGCGCCAGCAGCTTGGCATGGCTCGCGCGCACCGGGGAGCTGTTTTTT.

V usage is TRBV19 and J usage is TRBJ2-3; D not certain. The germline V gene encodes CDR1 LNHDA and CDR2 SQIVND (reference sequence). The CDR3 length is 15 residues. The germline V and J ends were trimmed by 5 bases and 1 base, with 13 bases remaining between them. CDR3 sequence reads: CASSSTLAGTDTQYF. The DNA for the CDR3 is TGTGCCAGTAGTTCGACTTTAGCAGGCACAGATACGCAGTATTTT.

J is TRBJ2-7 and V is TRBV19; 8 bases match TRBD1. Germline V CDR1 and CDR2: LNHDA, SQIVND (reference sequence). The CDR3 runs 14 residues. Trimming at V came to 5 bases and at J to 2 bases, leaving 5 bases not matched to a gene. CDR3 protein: CASSLGQETYEQYF. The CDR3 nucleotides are TGTGCCAGTAGTTTGGGACAGGAAACCTACGAGCAGTACTTC.

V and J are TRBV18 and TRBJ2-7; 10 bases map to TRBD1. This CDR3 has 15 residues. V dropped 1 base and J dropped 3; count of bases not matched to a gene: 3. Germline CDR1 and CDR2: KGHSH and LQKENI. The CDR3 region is CASSPRTGGDYEQYF. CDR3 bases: TGTGCCAGCTCACCACGGACAGGGGGAGACTACGAGCAGTACTTC.